The 32 T cell receptor beta chains presented below share a single source sample, sequenced in a study of T-cell memory formation after mild COVID-19 (dated by TCRdb to the early 2020s). The method was 5' RACE. The sequencing machine was an Illumina NovaSeq 6000. The raw public data were reprocessed by TCRdb itself: fastp quality trimming at Q25, MiXCR clonotype calling, in-frame beta chains only. A single entry per CDR3 protein holds the most common genes and DNA from its merged rows. For this sample the table gives 470,000 or so distinct CDR3 sequences, of which roughly 20% were detected only once. Approximately 13% of the sample is taken by the ten largest. Sequencing was carried out using PBMCs or a T cell subset sorted from them (not recorded which). The receptors stem from an adult woman who had mild COVID-19 (a few samples of this study predate the infection). The sample titles of this study are shuffled in the database, so cell type and time point are left out; the donor was told from shared clones.

The V call is TRBV4-1, the J call TRBJ2-3; D remains ambiguous. Per the germline V gene, CDR1 is MGHRA and CDR2 is YSYEKL. The CDR3 loop spans 16 amino acids. V lost 2 bases to trimming and J lost 0 bases, with 12 bases between them. CDR3 sequence: CASSQWHEISTDTQYF. Here the CDR3 DNA reads TGCGCCAGCAGCCAATGGCACGAGATTAGCACAGATACGCAGTATTTT.

The gene calls are TRBV5-1 and TRBJ2-7; no reliable D call. With 4 bases removed from V and 3 bases from J, the gap between germline ends came to 14 bases. The CDR3 extends over 14 amino acids. Germline-derived CDR1 and CDR2 are SGHRS and YFSETQ. This CDR3 reads CASSPSTAGYEQYF. Written as DNA, the CDR3 is TGCGCCAGCAGCCCGAGTACAGCTGGCTACGAGCAGTACTTC.

V usage is TRBV5-6 and J usage is TRBJ1-2, with 9 bases that match TRBD1. Losses at the gene ends were 3 bases for V and 3 bases for J; bases not matched to a gene: 6. Germline-derived CDR1 and CDR2 are SGHDT and YYEEEE. CDR3 length: 15 amino acids. CDR3 sequence: CASSSGTGYYYGYTF. As DNA, the CDR3 is TGTGCCAGCAGCTCCGGGACAGGGTACTACTATGGCTACACCTTC.

This clonotype was counted only a few times. J is TRBJ1-2 and V is TRBV30; tentative D call: TRBD1 (5 bases). This CDR3 spans 13 amino acids. Germline CDR1 reads GTSNPN; CDR2 reads SVGIG (reference sequence). V was trimmed by 3 bases and J by 4 bases, leaving 12 bases between them. The DNA for the CDR3 is TGTGCCTGGAGCGCGGGGGATAGCTATGGCTACACCTTC. Translated: CAWSAGDSYGYTF.

The sample holds a few counts of this clonotype. The V and J genes are TRBV5-5 and TRBJ2-3, with 13 bases aligning to TRBD2. The CDR3 extends over 18 amino acids. Germline values: CDR1 SGHKS, CDR2 YYEKEE (reference sequence). With 1 base clipped from V and 4 bases from J, the junction kept 9 bases outside the gene matches. DNA for the CDR3: TGTGCCAGCAGCTTGCAAAGTAGACTAGCGGGGGGACCAGATACGCAGTATTTT. It encodes CASSLQSRLAGGPDTQYF.

The chain links TRBV12-3 or TRBV12-4 to TRBJ1-3; no firm D call. This CDR3 has 14 residues. V lost 9 bases and J 0 bases, leaving 12 bases between the germline ends. CDR3 coding DNA: TGTGCCAGTTCTCGACTTCGCTCTGGAAACACCATATATTTT. Protein: CASSRLRSGNTIYF.

This clonotype was detected only a few times. The gene calls are TRBV2 and TRBJ2-7, with unresolved D. CDR1 and CDR2 from the germline V gene are SNHLY and FYNNEI. Trimming took off 4 bases at V and 3 bases at J, with 19 bases between the two ends. This CDR3 region has 16 residues. This chain's CDR3 is CASSVAQDFVLYEQYF. CDR3 bases: TGTGCCAGCAGTGTGGCGCAGGATTTTGTTCTCTACGAGCAGTACTTC.

This clonotype was detected only a few times. The chain couples TRBV4-1 to TRBJ2-6; unclear D gene. CDR1 MGHRA and CDR2 YSYEKL come from the germline V gene. The CDR3 spans 20 residues. V lost 0 bases, J lost 0 bases, and 18 bases lay in between. The CDR3 loop is CASSQDRLGLPSSGANVLTF. In DNA form, the CDR3 reads TGCGCCAGCAGCCAAGATCGGCTGGGTCTCCCCTCCTCTGGGGCCAACGTCCTGACTTTC.

This clonotype was picked up many times. This chain connects TRBV11-2 to TRBJ2-7, with 9 nucleotides matching TRBD2. V dropped 2 bases and J dropped 3; count of bases not matched to a gene: 5. CDR1 is SGHAT and CDR2 is FQNNGV in the germline V gene. The CDR3 covers 15 residues. For the CDR3, the DNA is TGTGCCAGCAGCTTATATGCGGGGGGGAACTACGAGCAGTACTTC. Its translation is CASSLYAGGNYEQYF.

This clonotype was observed a few times. The chain joins TRBV7-3 to TRBJ2-1; 12 positions match TRBD2. The germline V gene encodes CDR1 SGHTA and CDR2 FQGTGA. This CDR3 comprises 17 residues. V was clipped by 4 bases and J by 4 bases; unmatched bases: 8. CDR3 nucleotide sequence: TGTGCCAGCAGCTCCTACGGGACTAGCGGGCCGTACAATGAGCAGTTCTTC. Its protein is CASSSYGTSGPYNEQFF.

This clonotype was seen only a few times. The gene calls are TRBV3-1 and TRBJ1-6, with 7 bases fitting TRBD1. Germline CDR1 LGHDT, CDR2 YNNKEL (reference sequence). With 5 bases clipped from V and 5 bases from J, the junction kept 3 bases outside the gene matches. The CDR3 consists of 14 residues. The CDR3 bases are TGTGCCAGCAGCAGGGGGCAGGATAATTCACCCCTCCACTTT. This translates into CASSRGQDNSPLHF.

The sample holds one count of this clonotype. This sequence joins TRBV6-5 and TRBJ2-6, with TRBD2 identical over 9 bases. Germline V gives CDR1 MNHEY, CDR2 SVGAGI. The CDR3 has 15 residues. Trimming at V came to 6 bases and at J to 3 bases, leaving 3 bases not matched to a gene. CDR3 sequence reads: CASSQREDGANVLTF. The CDR3 DNA sequence: TGTGCCAGCAGCCAGCGGGAGGATGGGGCCAACGTCCTGACTTTC.

The V call is TRBV11-2, the J call TRBJ2-7; 14 bases map to TRBD2. The CDR3 has 16 amino acids. Germline trimming cut 4 bases from V and 6 bases from J; bases unmatched to any gene: 8. Germline V gene sequence: CDR1 SGHAT, CDR2 FQNNGV. CDR3 DNA sequence: TGTGCCAGCAGCTCCAGACTAGCGGGGGGGCGTCGCGAGCAGTACTTC. This gives the protein CASSSRLAGGRREQYF.

CDR3 nucleotide sequence: TGCGCCAGCACTATAACGGAGGGAAACACTGAAGCTTTCTTT. This encodes CASTITEGNTEAFF. The chain couples TRBV5-1 to TRBJ1-1; no clear D. With 6 bases removed from V and 2 bases from J, the gap between germline ends came to 14 bases. CDR1 and CDR2 from the germline V gene are SGHRS and YFSETQ. The CDR3 has 14 amino acids.

This clonotype occurred a few times. The chain employs TRBV5-1 and TRBJ2-3; 12 bases line up with TRBD2. Germline CDR1 reads SGHRS; CDR2 reads YFSETQ. V lost 3 bases, J lost 2 bases, and 10 bases stayed unmatched. This CDR3 has 18 amino acids. CDR3 DNA: TGCGCCAGCAGCTACACAACTACTAGCGGGGGGAACACAGATACGCAGTATTTT. It translates to CASSYTTTSGGNTDTQYF.

Here the CDR3 reads CASRYSTGLMNTEAFF. The CDR3 DNA reads TGTGCCAGCCGATATTCCACAGGACTGATGAACACTGAAGCTTTCTTT. The genes are TRBV12-3 or TRBV12-4 and TRBJ1-1, with D perhaps matching TRBD1 (5 bases). CDR3 size: 16 residues. The V and J ends lost 8 bases and 0 bases respectively, with 19 bases between them.

This clonotype was detected only a few times. J is TRBJ2-7 and V is TRBV11-2; 12 positions agree with TRBD2. Germline values: CDR1 SGHAT, CDR2 FQNNGV. The J segment lost 7 bases and the V segment lost 1 base, leaving 2 bases of the junction unmatched. This CDR3 has 14 amino acids. The CDR3 DNA reads TGTGCCAGCAGCTTAGTTACTAGCGGGGGGGAGCAGTACTTC. Translation: CASSLVTSGGEQYF.

The genes are TRBV7-3 and TRBJ2-1; the match to TRBD2 covers 8 bases. The ends lost 8 bases at V and 5 bases at J; junction bases unmatched: 11. The CDR3 consists of 15 residues. CDR1 and CDR2 (germline): SGHTA, FQGTGA. In nucleotides, the CDR3 is TGTGCCAGCCGGAAGTCGGGACTAGGGGACAATGAGCAGTTCTTC. It translates to CASRKSGLGDNEQFF.

This clonotype was observed a handful of times. The gene calls are TRBV30 and TRBJ2-2; D is possibly TRBD2 (5 bases). Germline CDR1 and CDR2: GTSNPN and SVGIG (reference sequence). There are 15 residues in the CDR3. V lost 1 base and J 2 bases, leaving 11 bases between the germline ends. CDR3 sequence (DNA): TGTGCCTGGAGTGCGGACTTGATCAACACCGGGGAGCTGTTTTTT. Translating it yields CAWSADLINTGELFF.

The V call is TRBV5-1, the J call TRBJ1-1; D is unresolved. The V end was cut by 0 bases, the J end by 4 bases, with 10 bases between. The CDR3 extends over 14 amino acids. CDR1 is SGHRS, CDR2 YFSETQ, per germline. CDR3 loop: CASSLDDGFTEAFF. In nucleotides, the CDR3 is TGCGCCAGCAGCTTGGATGATGGGTTCACTGAAGCTTTCTTT.

The chain employs TRBV3-1 and TRBJ1-2, with D perhaps matching TRBD1 (5 bases). Per the germline V gene, CDR1 is LGHDT and CDR2 is YNNKEL (reference sequence). This CDR3 comprises 11 residues. The ends were cut back, 4 bases at V and 6 bases at J, with 6 bases in the middle. CDR3 in DNA: TGTGCCAGCAGCCCGGGACATGGCTACACCTTC. It yields the protein CASSPGHGYTF.

This chain links TRBV5-6 with TRBJ2-1, with D unresolved. Trimming took 0 bases from V and 4 from J, leaving 14 bases between them. Germline V lookup: CDR1 SGHDT, CDR2 YYEEEE. The CDR3 runs to 16 residues. Here the CDR3 reads CASSLAWASVYNEQFF. Here the CDR3 DNA reads TGTGCCAGCAGCTTGGCCTGGGCGTCAGTATACAATGAGCAGTTCTTC.

This clonotype was detected many times. The CDR3 reads CASSQGGGNQPQHF. The CDR3 bases are TGTGCCAGCAGCCAGGGTGGCGGCAATCAGCCCCAGCATTTT. V is TRBV3-1 and J is TRBJ1-5, with D unresolved. The CDR3 spans 14 residues. Deletions cut 3 bases from V and 2 bases from J, with 8 bases between. Germline assignment: CDR1 LGHDT and CDR2 YNNKEL (reference sequence).

This clonotype was counted between two and nine times. The chain couples TRBV7-9 to TRBJ2-7, with a possible D match to TRBD2 (7 bases). Trimming cost V 0 bases and J 3 bases, with 15 bases left between them. The CDR3 length is 16 residues. Germline values: CDR1 SEHNR, CDR2 FQNEAQ (reference sequence). CDR3 sequence: CASSLAQRGASYEQYF. The DNA for the CDR3 is TGTGCCAGCAGCTTAGCGCAACGGGGGGCCAGCTACGAGCAGTACTTC.

This clonotype occurred many times. The chain has TRBV27 and TRBJ1-1; TRBD1 might be the D (5 bases). This CDR3 contains 16 residues. V lost 5 bases to trimming and J lost 5 bases, with 21 bases between them. Germline CDR1 is MNHEY and CDR2 is SMNVEV (reference sequence). Here the CDR3 reads CASSALASGTGTEAFF. CDR3 coding DNA: TGTGCCAGCAGTGCCCTGGCCTCCGGGACGGGAACTGAAGCTTTCTTT.

This clonotype was seen a handful of times. The rearrangement joins TRBV27 to TRBJ2-1; 8 bases map to TRBD2. V was clipped by 11 bases and J by 6 bases; unmatched bases: 9. Germline-derived CDR1 and CDR2 are MNHEY and SMNVEV (reference sequence). The CDR3 runs to 13 residues. The CDR3 reads CASQRELTNEQFF. DNA for the CDR3: TGTGCCTCGCAGCGGGAGCTCACCAATGAGCAGTTCTTC.

This clonotype was seen more than once but under ten times. This chain connects TRBV7-8 to TRBJ2-3; D tentatively reads TRBD1 or TRBD2 (6 bases each). The ends were cut back, 4 bases at V and 0 bases at J, with 20 bases in the middle. The CDR3 length is 18 residues. The germline V gene encodes CDR1 SGHVS and CDR2 FQNEAQ. CDR3 nucleotide sequence: TGTGCCAGCAGCTCCAGGAGGGGGGCGGGCACTAGCACAGATACGCAGTATTTT. This codes for CASSSRRGAGTSTDTQYF.

This clonotype was seen more than once but under ten times. The V and J genes are TRBV5-1 and TRBJ2-2; either TRBD1 or TRBD2 may supply D (5 bases each). V lost 4 bases to trimming and J lost 8 bases, with 15 bases between them. This CDR3 is built from 14 residues. Germline-derived CDR1 and CDR2 are SGHRS and YFSETQ. The CDR3 nucleotides are TGCGCCAGCAGCCAGACGGGGCGATCGGGGGAGCTGTTTTTT. It translates to CASSQTGRSGELFF.

The chain combines TRBV7-8 with TRBJ2-5; TRBD2 aligns across 9 bases. Per germline, CDR1 SGHVS and CDR2 FQNEAQ. Trimming cost V 2 bases and J 1 base; bases outside gene matches: 5. CDR3 length equals 16 residues. CDR3 in amino acids: CASSLSSSGIQETQYF. For the CDR3, the DNA is TGTGCCAGCAGCTTATCGTCTAGCGGGATCCAAGAGACCCAGTACTTC.

This sequence joins TRBV6-1 and TRBJ1-2, with TRBD1 matching over 10 bases. Germline V gene data show CDR1 as MNHNS and CDR2 as SASEGT. Trimming took 6 bases from V and 6 from J; bases not matched to a gene: 7. The CDR3 totals 14 residues. CDR3 region: CASSTTGGRNGYTF. In DNA, the CDR3 is TGTGCCAGCAGCACGACAGGGGGCAGGAATGGCTACACCTTC.

This clonotype showed up just a few times. J is TRBJ2-4 and V is TRBV5-1; no reliable D call. Germline CDR1 reads SGHRS; CDR2 reads YFSETQ. V was clipped by 0 bases and J by 5 bases, with 9 bases between them. The CDR3 loop spans 14 amino acids. This CDR3 is CASSLVASQNIQYF. The CDR3 nucleotides are TGCGCCAGCAGCTTGGTTGCTTCTCAAAACATTCAGTACTTC. Complete variable domain (other parts from reference TRBV5-1 and TRBJ2-4): KAGVTQTPRYLIKTRGQQVTLSCSPISGHRSVSWYQQTPGQGLQFLFEYFSETQRNKGNFPGRFSGRQFSNSRSEMNVSTLELGDSALYLCASSLVASQNIQYFGAGTRLSVL.

This clonotype was seen only a few times. The chain employs TRBV4-3 and TRBJ2-1; 12 bases agree with TRBD2. This CDR3 has 17 amino acids. After removal of 3 bases from V and 3 bases from J, the junction contained 6 bases not matched to a gene. Germline V CDR1 and CDR2: LGHNA, YSLEER. The DNA for the CDR3 is TGCGCCAGCAGCCAGGACAGACTAGCGGGAGTCTACAATGAGCAGTTCTTC. Encoded protein: CASSQDRLAGVYNEQFF.